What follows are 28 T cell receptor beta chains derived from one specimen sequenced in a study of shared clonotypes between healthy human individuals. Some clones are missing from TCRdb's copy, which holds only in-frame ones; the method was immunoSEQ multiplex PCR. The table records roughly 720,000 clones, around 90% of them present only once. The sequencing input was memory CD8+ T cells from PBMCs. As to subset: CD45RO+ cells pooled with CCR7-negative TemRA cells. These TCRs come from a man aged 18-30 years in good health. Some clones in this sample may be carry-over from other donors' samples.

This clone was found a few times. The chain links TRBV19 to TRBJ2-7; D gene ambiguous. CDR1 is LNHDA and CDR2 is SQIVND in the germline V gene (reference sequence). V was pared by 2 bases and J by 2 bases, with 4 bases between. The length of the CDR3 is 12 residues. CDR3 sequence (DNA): TGTGCCAGTAGTATACACCCCTACGAGCAGTACTTC. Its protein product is CASSIHPYEQYF.

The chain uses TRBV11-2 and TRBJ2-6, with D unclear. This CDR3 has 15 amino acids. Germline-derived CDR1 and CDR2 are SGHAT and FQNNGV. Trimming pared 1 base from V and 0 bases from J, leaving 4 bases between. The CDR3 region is CASSLGASGANVLTF. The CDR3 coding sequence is TGTGCCAGCAGCTTAGGAGCCTCTGGGGCCAACGTCCTGACTTTC.

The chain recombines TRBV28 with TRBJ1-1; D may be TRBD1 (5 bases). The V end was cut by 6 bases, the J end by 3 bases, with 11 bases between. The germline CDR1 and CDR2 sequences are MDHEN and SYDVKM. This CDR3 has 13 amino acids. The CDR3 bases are TGTGCCAGCAGCTGGGGCGGGTACACTGAAGCTTTCTTT. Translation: CASSWGGYTEAFF.

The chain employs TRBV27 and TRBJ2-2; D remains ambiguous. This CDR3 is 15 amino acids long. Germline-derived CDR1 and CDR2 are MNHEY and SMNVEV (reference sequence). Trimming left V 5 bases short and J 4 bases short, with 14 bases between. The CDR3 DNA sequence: TGTGCCAGCAGTATCGTAGCCGGACCCACCGGGGAGCTGTTTTTT. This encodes CASSIVAGPTGELFF.

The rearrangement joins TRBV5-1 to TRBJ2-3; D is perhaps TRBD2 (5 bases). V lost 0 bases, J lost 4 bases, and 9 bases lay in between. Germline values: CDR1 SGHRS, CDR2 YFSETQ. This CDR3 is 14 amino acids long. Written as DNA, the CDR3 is TGCGCCAGCAGCTTGGAGCTAGCCCCAGATACGCAGTATTTT. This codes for CASSLELAPDTQYF.

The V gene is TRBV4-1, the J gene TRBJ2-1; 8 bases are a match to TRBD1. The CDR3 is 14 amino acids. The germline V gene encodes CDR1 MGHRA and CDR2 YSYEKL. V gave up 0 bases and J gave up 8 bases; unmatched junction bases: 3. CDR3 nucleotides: TGCGCCAGCAGCCAAGACAGGGGGCTGGATGAGCAGTTCTTC. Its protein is CASSQDRGLDEQFF.

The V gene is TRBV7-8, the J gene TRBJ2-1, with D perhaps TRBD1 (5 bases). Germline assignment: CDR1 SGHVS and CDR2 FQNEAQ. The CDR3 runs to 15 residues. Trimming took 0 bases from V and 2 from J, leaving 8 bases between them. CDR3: CASSLAGVTYNEQFF. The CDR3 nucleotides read TGTGCCAGCAGCTTAGCAGGGGTAACCTACAATGAGCAGTTCTTC.

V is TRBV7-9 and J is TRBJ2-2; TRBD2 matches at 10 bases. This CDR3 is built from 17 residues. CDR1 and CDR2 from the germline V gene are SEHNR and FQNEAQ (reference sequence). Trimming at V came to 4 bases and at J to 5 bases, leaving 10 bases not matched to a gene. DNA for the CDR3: TGTGCCAGCAGCTCGCTGTGGCTAGCGGGAGATACCGGGGAGCTGTTTTTT. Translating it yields CASSSLWLAGDTGELFF. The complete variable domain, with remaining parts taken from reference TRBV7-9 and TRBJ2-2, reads DTGVSQNPRHKITKRGQNVTFRCDPISEHNRLYWYRQTLGQGPEFLTYFQNEAQLEKSRLLSDRFSAERPKGSFSTLEIQRTEQGDSAMYLCASSSLWLAGDTGELFFGEGSRLTVL.

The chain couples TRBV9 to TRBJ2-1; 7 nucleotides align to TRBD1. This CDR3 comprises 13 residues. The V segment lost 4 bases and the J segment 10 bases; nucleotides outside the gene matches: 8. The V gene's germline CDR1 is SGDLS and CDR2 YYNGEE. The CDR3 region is CASSKTGSGEQFF. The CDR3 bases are TGTGCCAGCAGCAAGACAGGGTCCGGGGAGCAGTTCTTC.

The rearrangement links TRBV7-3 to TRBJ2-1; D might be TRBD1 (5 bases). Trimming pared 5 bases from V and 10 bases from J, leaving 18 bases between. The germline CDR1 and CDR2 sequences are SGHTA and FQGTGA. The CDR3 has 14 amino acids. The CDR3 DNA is TGTGCCAGCAGCCTAGGGGTGGGATTGGAGGAGCAGTTCTTC. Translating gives CASSLGVGLEEQFF.

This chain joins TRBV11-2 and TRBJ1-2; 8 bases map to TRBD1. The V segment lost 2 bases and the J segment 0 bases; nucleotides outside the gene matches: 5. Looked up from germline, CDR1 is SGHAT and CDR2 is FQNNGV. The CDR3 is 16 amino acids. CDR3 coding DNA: TGTGCCAGCAGCTTATTGGGACAGGACCCTAACTATGGCTACACCTTC. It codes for CASSLLGQDPNYGYTF.

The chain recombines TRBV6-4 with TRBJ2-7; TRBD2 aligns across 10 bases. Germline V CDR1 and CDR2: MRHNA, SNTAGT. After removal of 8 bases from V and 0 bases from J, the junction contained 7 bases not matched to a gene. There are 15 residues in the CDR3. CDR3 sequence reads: CASLDIAGGSYEQYF. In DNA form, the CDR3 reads TGTGCCAGCCTCGATATAGCGGGAGGCTCCTACGAGCAGTACTTC.

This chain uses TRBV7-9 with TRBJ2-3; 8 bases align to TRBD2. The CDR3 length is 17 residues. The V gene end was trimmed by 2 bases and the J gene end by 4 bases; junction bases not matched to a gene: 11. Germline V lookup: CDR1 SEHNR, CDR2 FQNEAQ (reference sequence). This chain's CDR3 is CASSLPRAGASSDTQYF. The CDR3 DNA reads TGTGCCAGCAGCTTACCCCGAGCGGGGGCGTCATCAGATACGCAGTATTTT.

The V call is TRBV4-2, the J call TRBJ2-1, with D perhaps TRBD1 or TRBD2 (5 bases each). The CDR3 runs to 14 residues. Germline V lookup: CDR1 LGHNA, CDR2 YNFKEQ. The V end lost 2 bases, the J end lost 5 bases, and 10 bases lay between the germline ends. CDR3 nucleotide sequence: TGTGCCAGCAGCCAACGAGGGGATCACAATGAGCAGTTCTTC. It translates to CASSQRGDHNEQFF.

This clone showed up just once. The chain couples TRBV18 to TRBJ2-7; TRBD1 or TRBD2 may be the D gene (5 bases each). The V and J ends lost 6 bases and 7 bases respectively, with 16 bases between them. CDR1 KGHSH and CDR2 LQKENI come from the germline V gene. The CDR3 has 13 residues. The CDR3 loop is CASSQTREGEQYF. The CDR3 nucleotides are TGTGCCAGCTCCCAAACACGAGAGGGGGAGCAGTACTTC. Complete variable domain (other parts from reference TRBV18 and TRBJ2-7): NAGVMQNPRHLVRRRGQEARLRCSPMKGHSHVYWYRQLPEEGLKFMVYLQKENIIDESGMPKERFSAEFPKEGPSILRIQQVVRGDSAAYFCASSQTREGEQYFGPGTRLTVT.

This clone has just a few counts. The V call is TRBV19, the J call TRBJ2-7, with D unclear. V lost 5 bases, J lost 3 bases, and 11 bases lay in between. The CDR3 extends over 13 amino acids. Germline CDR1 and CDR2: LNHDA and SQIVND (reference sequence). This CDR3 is CASSYGRVYEQYF. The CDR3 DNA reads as TGTGCCAGTAGTTACGGACGGGTCTACGAGCAGTACTTC. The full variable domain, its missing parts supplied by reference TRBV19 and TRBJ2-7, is DGGITQSPKYLFRKEGQNVTLSCEQNLNHDAMYWYRQDPGQGLRLIYYSQIVNDFQKGDIAEGYSVSREKKESFPLTVTSAQKNPTAFYLCASSYGRVYEQYFGPGTRLTVT.

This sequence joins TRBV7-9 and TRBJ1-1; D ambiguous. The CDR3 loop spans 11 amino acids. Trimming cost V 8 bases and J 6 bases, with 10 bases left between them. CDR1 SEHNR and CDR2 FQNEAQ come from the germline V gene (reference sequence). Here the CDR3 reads CASARGAEAFF. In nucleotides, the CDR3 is TGTGCCAGCGCCCGAGGAGCTGAAGCTTTCTTT.

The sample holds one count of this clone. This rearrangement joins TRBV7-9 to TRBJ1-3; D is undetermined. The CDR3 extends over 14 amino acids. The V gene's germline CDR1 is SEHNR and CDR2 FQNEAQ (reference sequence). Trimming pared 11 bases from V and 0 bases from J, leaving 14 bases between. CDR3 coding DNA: TGTGCCGTAGAGGCGATAATCTCTGGAAACACCATATATTTT. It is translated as CAVEAIISGNTIYF.

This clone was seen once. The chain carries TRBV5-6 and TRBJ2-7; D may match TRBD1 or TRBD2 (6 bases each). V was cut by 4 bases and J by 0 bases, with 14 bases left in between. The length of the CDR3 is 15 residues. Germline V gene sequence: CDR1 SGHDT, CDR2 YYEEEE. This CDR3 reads CASSLGGSSSYEQYF. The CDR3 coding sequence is TGTGCCAGCAGCCTGGGGGGCTCCAGCTCCTACGAGCAGTACTTC.

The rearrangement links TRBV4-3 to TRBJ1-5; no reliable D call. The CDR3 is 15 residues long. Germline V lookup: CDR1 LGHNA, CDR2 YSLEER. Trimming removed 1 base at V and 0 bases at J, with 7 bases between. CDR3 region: CASSQVFGSNQPQHF. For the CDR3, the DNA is TGCGCCAGCAGCCAAGTTTTTGGTAGCAATCAGCCCCAGCATTTT.

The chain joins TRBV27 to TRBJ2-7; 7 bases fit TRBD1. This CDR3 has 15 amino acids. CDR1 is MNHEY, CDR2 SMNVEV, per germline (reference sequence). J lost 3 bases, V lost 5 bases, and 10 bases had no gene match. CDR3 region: CASSIGQVGFYEQYF. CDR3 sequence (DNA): TGTGCCAGCAGTATAGGACAGGTGGGGTTCTACGAGCAGTACTTC.

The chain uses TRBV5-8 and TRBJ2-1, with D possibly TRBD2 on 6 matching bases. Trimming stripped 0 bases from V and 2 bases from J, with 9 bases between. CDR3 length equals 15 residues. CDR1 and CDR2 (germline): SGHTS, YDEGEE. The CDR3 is CASSLVGGPYNEQFF. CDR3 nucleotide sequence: TGTGCCAGCAGCTTGGTGGGAGGCCCCTACAATGAGCAGTTCTTC.

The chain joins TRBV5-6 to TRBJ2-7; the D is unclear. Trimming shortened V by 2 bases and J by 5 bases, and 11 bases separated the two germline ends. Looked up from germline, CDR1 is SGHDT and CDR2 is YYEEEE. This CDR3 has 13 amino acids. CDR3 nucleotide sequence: TGTGCCAGCAGCTTATCAAAACCCAACGAGCAGTACTTC. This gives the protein CASSLSKPNEQYF. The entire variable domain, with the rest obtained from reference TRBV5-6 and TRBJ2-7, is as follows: DAGVTQSPTHLIKTRGQQVTLRCSPKSGHDTVSWYQQALGQGPQFIFQYYEEEERQRGNFPDRFSGHQFPNYSSELNVNALLLGDSALYLCASSLSKPNEQYFGPGTRLTVT.

CDR3 nucleotides: TGTGCCAGCAGCTTATCGGCGGGAGGATTCGACGAGCAGTACTTC. Its translation is CASSLSAGGFDEQYF. V gene TRBV7-7 combines with J gene TRBJ2-7, with 8 positions matching TRBD2. The CDR3 has 15 residues. With V trimmed by 2 bases and J by 5 bases, 8 bases remained unmatched. CDR1 is SSHAT and CDR2 is FNYEAQ in the germline V gene (reference sequence).

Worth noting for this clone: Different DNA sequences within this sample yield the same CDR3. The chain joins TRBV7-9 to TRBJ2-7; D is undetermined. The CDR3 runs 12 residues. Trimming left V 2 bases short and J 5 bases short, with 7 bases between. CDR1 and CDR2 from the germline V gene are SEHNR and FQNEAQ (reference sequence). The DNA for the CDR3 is TGTGCCAGCAGCTTATCCTCGGACGAGCAGTACTTC. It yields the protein CASSLSSDEQYF.

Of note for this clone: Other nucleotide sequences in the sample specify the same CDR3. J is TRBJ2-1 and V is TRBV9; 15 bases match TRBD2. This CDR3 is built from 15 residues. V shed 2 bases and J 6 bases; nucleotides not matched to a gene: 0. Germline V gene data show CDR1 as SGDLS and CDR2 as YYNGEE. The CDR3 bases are TGTGCCAGCAGCGTGGGACTAGCGGGAGGCAATGAGCAGTTCTTC. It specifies CASSVGLAGGNEQFF.

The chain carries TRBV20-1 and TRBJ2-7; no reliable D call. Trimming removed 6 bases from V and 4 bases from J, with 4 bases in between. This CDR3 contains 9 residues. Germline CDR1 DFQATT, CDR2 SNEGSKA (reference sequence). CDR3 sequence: CSARYEQYF. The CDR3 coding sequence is TGCAGTGCCCGATACGAGCAGTACTTC.

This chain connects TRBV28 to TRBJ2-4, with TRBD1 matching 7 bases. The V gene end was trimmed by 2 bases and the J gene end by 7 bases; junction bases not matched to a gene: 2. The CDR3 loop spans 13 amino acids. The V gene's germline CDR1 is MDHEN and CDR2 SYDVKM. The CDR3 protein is CASSLRGLNIQYF. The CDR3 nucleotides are TGTGCCAGCAGTTTAAGGGGGCTGAACATTCAGTACTTC.